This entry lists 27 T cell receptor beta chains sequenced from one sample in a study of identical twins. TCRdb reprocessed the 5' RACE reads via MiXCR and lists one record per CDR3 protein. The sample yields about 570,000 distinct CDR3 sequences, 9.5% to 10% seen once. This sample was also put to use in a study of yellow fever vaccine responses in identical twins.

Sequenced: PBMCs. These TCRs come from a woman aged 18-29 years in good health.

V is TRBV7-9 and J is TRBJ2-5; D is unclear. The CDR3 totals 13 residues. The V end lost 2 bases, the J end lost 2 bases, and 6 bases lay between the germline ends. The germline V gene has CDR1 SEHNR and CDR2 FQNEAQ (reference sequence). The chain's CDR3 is CASSLKKQETQYF. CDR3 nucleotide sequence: TGTGCCAGCAGCTTAAAGAAACAAGAGACCCAGTACTTC.

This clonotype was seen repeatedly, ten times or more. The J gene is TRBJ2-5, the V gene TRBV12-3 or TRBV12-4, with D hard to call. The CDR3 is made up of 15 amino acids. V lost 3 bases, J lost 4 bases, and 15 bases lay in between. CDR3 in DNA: TGTGCCAGCAGTTTCCCCGGAGCTGGTATAGAGACCCAGTACTTC. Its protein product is CASSFPGAGIETQYF.

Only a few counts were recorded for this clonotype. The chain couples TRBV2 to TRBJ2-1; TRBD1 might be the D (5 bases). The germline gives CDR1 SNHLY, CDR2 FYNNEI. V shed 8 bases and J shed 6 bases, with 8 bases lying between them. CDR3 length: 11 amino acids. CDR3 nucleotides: TGTGCCAGCGGAACAGGCAATGAGCAGTTCTTC. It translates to CASGTGNEQFF.

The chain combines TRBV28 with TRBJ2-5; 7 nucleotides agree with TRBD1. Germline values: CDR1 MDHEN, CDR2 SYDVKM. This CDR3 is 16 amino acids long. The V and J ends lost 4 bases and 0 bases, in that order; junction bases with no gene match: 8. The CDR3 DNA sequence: TGTGCCAGCAGTTACCGGGACAGAGAACACCAAGAGACCCAGTACTTC. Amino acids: CASSYRDREHQETQYF.

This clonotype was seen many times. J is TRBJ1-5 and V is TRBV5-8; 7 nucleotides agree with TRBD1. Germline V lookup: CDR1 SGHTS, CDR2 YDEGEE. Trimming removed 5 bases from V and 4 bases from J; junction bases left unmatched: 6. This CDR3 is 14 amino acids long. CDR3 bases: TGTGCCAGCAGTTACAGGGGTCCTAATCAGCCCCAGCATTTT. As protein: CASSYRGPNQPQHF.

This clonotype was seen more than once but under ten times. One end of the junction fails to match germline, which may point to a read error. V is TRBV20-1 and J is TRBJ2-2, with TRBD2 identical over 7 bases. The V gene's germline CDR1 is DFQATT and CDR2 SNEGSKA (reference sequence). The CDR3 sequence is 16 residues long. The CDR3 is CCARGQRGINTGELFF. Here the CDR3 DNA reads TGCTGTGCTAGAGGGCAGCGGGGCATAAACACCGGGGAGCTGTTTTTT.

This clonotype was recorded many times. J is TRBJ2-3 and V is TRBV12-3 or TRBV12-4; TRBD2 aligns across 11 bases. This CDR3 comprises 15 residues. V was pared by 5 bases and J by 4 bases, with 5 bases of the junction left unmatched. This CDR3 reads CASSSSGGASDTQYF. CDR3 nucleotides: TGTGCCAGCAGTAGTAGCGGGGGGGCTTCAGATACGCAGTATTTT.

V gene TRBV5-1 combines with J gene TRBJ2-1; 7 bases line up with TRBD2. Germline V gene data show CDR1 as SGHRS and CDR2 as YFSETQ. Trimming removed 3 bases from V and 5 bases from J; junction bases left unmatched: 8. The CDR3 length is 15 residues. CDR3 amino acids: CASSWLGGTNNEQFF. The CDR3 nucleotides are TGCGCCAGCAGCTGGTTGGGGGGGACGAACAATGAGCAGTTCTTC.

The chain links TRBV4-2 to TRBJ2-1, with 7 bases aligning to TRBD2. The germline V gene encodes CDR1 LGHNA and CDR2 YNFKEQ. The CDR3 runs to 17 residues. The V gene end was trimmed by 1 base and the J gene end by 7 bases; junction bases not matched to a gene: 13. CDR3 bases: TGTGCCAGCAGCCAAGTCCCGGGCCGGGAGGCCGGGAATGAGCAGTTCTTC. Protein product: CASSQVPGREAGNEQFF.

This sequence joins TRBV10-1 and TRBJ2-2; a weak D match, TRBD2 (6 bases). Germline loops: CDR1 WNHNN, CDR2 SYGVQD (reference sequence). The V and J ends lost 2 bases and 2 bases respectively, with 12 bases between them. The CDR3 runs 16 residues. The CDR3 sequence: CASSEGGTGNTGELFF. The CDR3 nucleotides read TGCGCCAGCAGTGAGGGAGGGACCGGTAACACCGGGGAGCTGTTTTTT.

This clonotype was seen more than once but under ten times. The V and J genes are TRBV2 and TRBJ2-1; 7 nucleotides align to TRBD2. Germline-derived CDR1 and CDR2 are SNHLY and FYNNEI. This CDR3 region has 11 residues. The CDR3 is CAGGVFGEQFF. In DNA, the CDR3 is TGTGCGGGAGGGGTTTTTGGTGAGCAGTTCTTC.

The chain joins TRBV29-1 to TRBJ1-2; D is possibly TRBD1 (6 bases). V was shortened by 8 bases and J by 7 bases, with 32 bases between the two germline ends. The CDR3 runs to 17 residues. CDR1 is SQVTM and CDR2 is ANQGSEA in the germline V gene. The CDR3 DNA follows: TGCAGCCCAATGGGGCGCACCCACAGGGATTTAACGCGTGGCTACACCTTC. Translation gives CSPMGRTHRDLTRGYTF.

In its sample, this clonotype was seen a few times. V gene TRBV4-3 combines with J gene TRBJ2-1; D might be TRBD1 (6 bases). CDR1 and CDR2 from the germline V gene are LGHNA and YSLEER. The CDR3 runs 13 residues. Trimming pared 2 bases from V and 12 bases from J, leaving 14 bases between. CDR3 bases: TGCGCCAGCAGCCAAAATACAGGGTTTTCGCAGTTCTTC. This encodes CASSQNTGFSQFF.

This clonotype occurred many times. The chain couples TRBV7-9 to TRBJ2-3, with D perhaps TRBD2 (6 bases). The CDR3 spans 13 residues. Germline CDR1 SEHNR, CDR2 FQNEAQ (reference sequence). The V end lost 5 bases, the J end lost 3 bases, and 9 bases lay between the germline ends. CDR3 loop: CASSPGLTDTQYF. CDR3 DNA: TGTGCCAGCAGCCCGGGACTTACAGATACGCAGTATTTT.

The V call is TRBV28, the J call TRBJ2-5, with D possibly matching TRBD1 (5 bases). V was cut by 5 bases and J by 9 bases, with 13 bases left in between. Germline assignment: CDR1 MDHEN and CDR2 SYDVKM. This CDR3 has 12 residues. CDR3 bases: TGTGCCAGCAGTACCCGGCAGGGCGCCCAGTACTTC. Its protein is CASSTRQGAQYF.

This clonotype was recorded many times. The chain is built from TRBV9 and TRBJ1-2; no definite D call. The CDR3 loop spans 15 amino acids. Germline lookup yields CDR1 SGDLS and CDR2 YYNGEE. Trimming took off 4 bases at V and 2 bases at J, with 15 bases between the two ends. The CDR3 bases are TGTGCCAGCAGCCCGGACCAACTGAGGAACTATGGCTACACCTTC. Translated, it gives CASSPDQLRNYGYTF.

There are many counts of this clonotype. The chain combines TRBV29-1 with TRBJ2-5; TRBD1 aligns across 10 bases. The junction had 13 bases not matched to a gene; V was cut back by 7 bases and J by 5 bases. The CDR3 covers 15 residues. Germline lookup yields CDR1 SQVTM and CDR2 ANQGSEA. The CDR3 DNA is TGCAGCGCTGATACCGGGACAGGGGCGTACGAGACCCAGTACTTC. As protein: CSADTGTGAYETQYF.

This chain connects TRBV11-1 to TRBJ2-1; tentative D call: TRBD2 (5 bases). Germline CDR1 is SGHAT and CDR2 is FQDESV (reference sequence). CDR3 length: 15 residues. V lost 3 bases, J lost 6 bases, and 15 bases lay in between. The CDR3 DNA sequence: TGTGCCAGCAGCTTCTGGAGCGGCATGTCCAATGAGCAGTTCTTC. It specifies CASSFWSGMSNEQFF.

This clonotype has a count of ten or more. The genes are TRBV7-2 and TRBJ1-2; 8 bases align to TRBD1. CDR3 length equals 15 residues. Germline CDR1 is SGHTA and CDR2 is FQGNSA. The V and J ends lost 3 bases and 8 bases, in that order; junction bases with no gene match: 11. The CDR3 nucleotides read TGTGCCAGCAGCTTGGCGAATGACAGGGGAAGAGGCTACACCTTC. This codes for CASSLANDRGRGYTF.

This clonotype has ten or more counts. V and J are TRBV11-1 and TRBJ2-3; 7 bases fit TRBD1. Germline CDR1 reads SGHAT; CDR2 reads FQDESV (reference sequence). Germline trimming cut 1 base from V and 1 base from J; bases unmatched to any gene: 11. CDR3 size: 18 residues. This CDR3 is CASSLEFFRGIGTDTQYF. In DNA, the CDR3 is TGTGCCAGCAGCTTAGAGTTTTTCAGGGGGATCGGCACAGATACGCAGTATTTT.

The CDR3 protein is CASSQEGDLSWEQYF. CDR3 DNA sequence: TGTGCCAGCAGCCAAGAAGGGGACCTATCTTGGGAGCAGTACTTC. The chain is built from TRBV4-2 and TRBJ2-7; TRBD1 or TRBD2 may be the D gene (5 bases each). Deletions cut 0 bases from V and 7 bases from J, with 16 bases between. Germline V gene lookup returns CDR1 LGHNA and CDR2 YNFKEQ. The CDR3 length is 15 residues.

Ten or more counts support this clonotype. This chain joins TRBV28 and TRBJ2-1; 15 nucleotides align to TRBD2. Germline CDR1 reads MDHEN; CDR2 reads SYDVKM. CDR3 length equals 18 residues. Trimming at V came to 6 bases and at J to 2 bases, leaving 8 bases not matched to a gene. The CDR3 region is CASSPLRTSGRAYNEQFF. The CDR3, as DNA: TGTGCCAGCAGCCCCCTGCGGACTAGCGGGAGGGCCTACAATGAGCAGTTCTTC.

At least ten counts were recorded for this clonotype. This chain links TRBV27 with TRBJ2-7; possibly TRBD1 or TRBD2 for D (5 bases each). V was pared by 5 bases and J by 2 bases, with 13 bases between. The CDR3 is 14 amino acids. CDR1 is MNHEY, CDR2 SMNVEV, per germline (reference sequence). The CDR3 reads CASSRDVEAYEQYF. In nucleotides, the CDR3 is TGTGCCAGCAGTAGGGACGTAGAGGCCTACGAGCAGTACTTC.

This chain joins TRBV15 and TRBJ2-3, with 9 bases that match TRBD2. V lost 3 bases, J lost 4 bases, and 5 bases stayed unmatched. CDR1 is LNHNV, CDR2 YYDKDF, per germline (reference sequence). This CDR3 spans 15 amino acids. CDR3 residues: CATSSSGSSADTQYF. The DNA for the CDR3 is TGTGCCACCAGCAGTAGCGGGAGCTCCGCAGATACGCAGTATTTT.

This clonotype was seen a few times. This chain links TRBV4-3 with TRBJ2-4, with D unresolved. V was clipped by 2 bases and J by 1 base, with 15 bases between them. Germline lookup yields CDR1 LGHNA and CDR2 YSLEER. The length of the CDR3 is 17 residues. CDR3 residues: CASSQTLGVGAKNIQYF. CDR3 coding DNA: TGCGCCAGCAGCCAAACCCTTGGGGTAGGGGCCAAAAACATTCAGTACTTC.

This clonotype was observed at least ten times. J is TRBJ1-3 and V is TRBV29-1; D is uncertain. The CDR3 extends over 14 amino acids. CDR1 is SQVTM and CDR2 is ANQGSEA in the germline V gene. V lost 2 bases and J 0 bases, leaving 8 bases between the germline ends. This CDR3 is CSVEKSGSGNTIYF. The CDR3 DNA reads TGCAGCGTTGAAAAGAGCGGCTCTGGAAACACCATATATTTT.

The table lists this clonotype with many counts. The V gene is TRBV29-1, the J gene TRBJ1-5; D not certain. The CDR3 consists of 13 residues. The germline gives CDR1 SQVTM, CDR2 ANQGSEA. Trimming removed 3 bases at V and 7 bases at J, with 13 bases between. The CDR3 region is CSVELGSGQPQHF. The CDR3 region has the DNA TGCAGCGTTGAGCTTGGCTCTGGGCAGCCCCAGCATTTT.